This T cell receptor (beta chain) was captured in a study of human T cells and chemical hapten exposure. Background on the study: Predominantly women, the patients had alopecia areata, totalis or universalis.

Time point meaning: patch test 1, 2 weeks after DPC sensitization. Treatment given: therapeutic diphenylcyclopropenone sensitization with weekly scalp DPC. Unfractionated whole blood was the source of the extracted total RNA. This clonotype was detected a few times. In the original processing: Samples held a median of approximately 94,000 TCRs, range 23,224–690,600. TCRdb independently ran MiXCR on the RACE reads; one entry per CDR3 protein. The V and J calls here are based on TCRdb, not the publication. The top ten hold roughly 9% of the sample, which has about 34,000 distinct CDR3 sequences, more than 6% seen once. The CDR3 spans 15 residues. The V end was cut by 3 bases, the J end by 5 bases, with 13 bases between.

The receptor was isolated from a woman aged 25 to 45 with alopecia areata. Some clones in this sample may be carry-over from other donors' samples. Sequencing was performed on whole blood, taken in connection with sensitization to the hapten diphenylcyclopropenone (DPC). The rearrangement joins TRBV12-3 or TRBV12-4 to TRBJ1-4; D is possibly TRBD1 (6 bases). In DNA, the CDR3 is TGTGCCAGCAGTTTCGCGGACAGAGGGAATGAAAAACTGTTTTTT. This translates into CASSFADRGNEKLFF.